The 16 T cell receptor beta chains listed next were all sequenced from one sample in a study of cytomegalovirus exposure and HLA in healthy donors. PCR used 60 Vbeta primers and 13 Jbeta primers. Sequencing was performed with immunoSEQ multiplex PCR; in TCRdb, only in-frame clones are kept and a portion is missing. Among 74,000 or so clones listed, 60% to 80% were seen once. The sequenced sample consisted of PBMCs. The receptors stem from a woman between 40 and 55 years old in good health and CMV-seropositive.

This rearrangement joins TRBV30 to TRBJ2-7, with a tentative D call TRBD1 (6 bases). The CDR3 runs 13 residues. CDR1 and CDR2 (germline): GTSNPN, SVGIG (reference sequence). V was cut by 3 bases and J by 5 bases, with 14 bases left in between. The CDR3 protein is CAWSVRGSHEQYF. The CDR3 coding sequence is TGTGCCTGGAGCGTGAGGGGGAGCCACGAGCAGTACTTC.

The chain combines TRBV30 with TRBJ1-2, with D perhaps TRBD1 (6 bases). Trimming removed 0 bases at V and 2 bases at J, with 16 bases between. This CDR3 has 16 amino acids. Germline CDR1 reads GTSNPN; CDR2 reads SVGIG (reference sequence). The CDR3, as DNA: TGTGCCTGGAGTGTAAGCGGCGCAGGGGTCAACTATGGCTACACCTTC. It yields the protein CAWSVSGAGVNYGYTF.

The rearrangement joins TRBV28 to TRBJ1-5; 7 bases map to TRBD1. CDR3 length equals 13 residues. The J segment lost 6 bases and the V segment lost 4 bases, leaving 3 bases of the junction unmatched. Germline CDR1 and CDR2: MDHEN and SYDVKM. CDR3 sequence: CASSSDRVQPQHF. The CDR3 DNA is TGTGCCAGCAGTTCAGACAGGGTTCAGCCCCAGCATTTT.

J is TRBJ2-1 and V is TRBV6-4; D not resolved. The germline CDR1 and CDR2 sequences are MRHNA and SNTAGT. Trimming pared 4 bases from V and 8 bases from J, leaving 12 bases between. The CDR3 is made up of 13 amino acids. The DNA for the CDR3 is TGTGCCAGCAGTGTCACTCGTCTGGATGAGCAGTTCTTC. It encodes CASSVTRLDEQFF.

The V gene is TRBV5-4, the J gene TRBJ2-7, with D perhaps TRBD2 (6 bases). The CDR3 spans 15 residues. Between the trimmed V and J ends, which lost 0 bases and 2 bases, there was a span of 12 bases. From germline, CDR1 is SGHNT and CDR2 YYREEE (reference sequence). CDR3 coding DNA: TGTGCCAGCAGCTTGGTCGGGACGGGAGCCTACGAGCAGTACTTC. Its translation: CASSLVGTGAYEQYF. Full variable domain (rest looked up from reference TRBV5-4 and TRBJ2-7): ETGVTQSPTHLIKTRGQQVTLRCSSQSGHNTVSWYQQALGQGPQFIFQYYREEENGRGNFPPRFSGLQFPNYSSELNVNALELDDSALYLCASSLVGTGAYEQYFGPGTRLTVT.

This chain uses TRBV5-1 with TRBJ2-7; 9 bases line up with TRBD1. Per germline, CDR1 SGHRS and CDR2 YFSETQ. Germline trimming cut 4 bases from V and 1 base from J; bases unmatched to any gene: 12. There are 17 residues in the CDR3. The CDR3 is CASSAYDTGGVSYEQYF. The CDR3 nucleotides read TGCGCCAGCAGCGCTTATGATACAGGGGGCGTATCCTACGAGCAGTACTTC.

This chain uses TRBV6-5 with TRBJ1-1, with a possible D match to TRBD1 (5 bases). The CDR3 spans 15 residues. CDR1 and CDR2 (germline): MNHEY, SVGAGI. Deletions cut 4 bases from V and 3 bases from J, with 15 bases between. Here the CDR3 DNA reads TGTGCCAGCAGTTCATTGGGGGGGGTACACACTGAAGCTTTCTTT. It translates to CASSSLGGVHTEAFF.

The V call is TRBV9, the J call TRBJ1-1; tentative D call: TRBD1 (6 bases). Germline values: CDR1 SGDLS, CDR2 YYNGEE. V was cut by 4 bases and J by 0 bases, with 16 bases left in between. The CDR3 is made up of 16 amino acids. DNA for the CDR3: TGTGCCAGCAGCAGGGGGGGTTCAGGCGTGAACACTGAAGCTTTCTTT. Translating it yields CASSRGGSGVNTEAFF.

V usage is TRBV6-6 and J usage is TRBJ2-7; D is unresolved. V was cut by 4 bases and J by 4 bases, with 14 bases left in between. From germline, CDR1 is MNHNY and CDR2 SVGAGI (reference sequence). This CDR3 comprises 14 residues. This chain's CDR3 is CASSFYSYWYEQYF. The CDR3 coding sequence is TGTGCCAGCAGTTTTTACAGTTATTGGTACGAGCAGTACTTC.

The chain uses TRBV29-1 and TRBJ1-2; D gene uncertain. Germline CDR1 SQVTM, CDR2 ANQGSEA. The CDR3 runs 12 residues. V was trimmed by 7 bases and J by 4 bases, leaving 13 bases between them. DNA of the CDR3: TGCAGCGGCTTGGTAGGGAGCTATGGCTACACCTTC. It encodes CSGLVGSYGYTF.

This chain uses TRBV2 with TRBJ2-1; TRBD2 might be the D (7 bases). V was clipped by 0 bases and J by 15 bases, with 12 bases between them. This CDR3 region has 12 residues. The germline gives CDR1 SNHLY, CDR2 FYNNEI. As DNA, the CDR3 is TGTGCCAGCAGTGAAGCGGGGGGGCCCCCGTTCTTC. It translates to CASSEAGGPPFF. Filled out from reference TRBV2 and TRBJ2-1, the complete variable domain reads EPEVTQTPSHQVTQMGQEVILRCVPISNHLYFYWYRQILGQKVEFLVSFYNNEISEKSEIFDDQFSVERPDGSNFTLKIRSTKLEDSAMYFCASSEAGGPPFFGPGTRLTVL.

V is TRBV19 and J is TRBJ2-3; 12 positions agree with TRBD2. The CDR3 extends over 13 amino acids. Trimming removed 3 bases from V and 8 bases from J; junction bases left unmatched: 0. Per the germline V gene, CDR1 is LNHDA and CDR2 is SQIVND (reference sequence). The CDR3, as DNA: TGTGCCAGTAGTATGACTAGCGGGAGTACGCAGTATTTT. It is translated as CASSMTSGSTQYF.

The V and J genes are TRBV11-2 and TRBJ1-1, with D uncertain. The CDR3 consists of 13 residues. From germline, CDR1 is SGHAT and CDR2 FQNNGV. The V gene lost 5 bases and the J gene lost 1 base, with 8 bases spanning the gap. The CDR3 reads CASSPQENTEAFF. DNA of the CDR3: TGTGCCAGCAGCCCTCAGGAGAACACTGAAGCTTTCTTT. Using reference TRBV11-2 and TRBJ1-1 for the parts outside the CDR3, the full variable domain is EAGVAQSPRYKIIEKRQSVAFWCNPISGHATLYWYQQILGQGPKLLIQFQNNGVVDDSQLPKDRFSAERLKGVDSTLKIQPAKLEDSAVYLCASSPQENTEAFFGQGTRLTVV.

V usage is TRBV14 and J usage is TRBJ2-5; no firm D call. CDR1 and CDR2 from the germline V gene are SGHDN and FVKESK. The CDR3 consists of 12 residues. Trimming cost V 0 bases and J 7 bases, with 6 bases left between them. The CDR3 coding sequence is TGTGCCAGCAGCCAAGATCCGGGGACCCAGTACTTC. Protein: CASSQDPGTQYF.

The CDR3 bases are TGTGCCAGCAGTTCCCAGACTAGTCCCTACGAGCAGTACTTC. Translating gives CASSSQTSPYEQYF. V gene TRBV6-1 combines with J gene TRBJ2-7, with D perhaps matching TRBD2 (6 bases). Germline V gives CDR1 MNHNS, CDR2 SASEGT. Trimming cost V 5 bases and J 2 bases, with 13 bases left between them. The CDR3 is 14 residues long.

The J gene is TRBJ2-5, the V gene TRBV30, with TRBD1 matching over 7 bases. Germline trimming cut 8 bases from V and 5 bases from J; bases unmatched to any gene: 8. The CDR3 is 12 amino acids. Germline CDR1 is GTSNPN and CDR2 is SVGIG (reference sequence). CDR3 sequence: CARKGGEETQYF. DNA of the CDR3: TGTGCCCGAAAAGGGGGCGAGGAGACCCAGTACTTC.